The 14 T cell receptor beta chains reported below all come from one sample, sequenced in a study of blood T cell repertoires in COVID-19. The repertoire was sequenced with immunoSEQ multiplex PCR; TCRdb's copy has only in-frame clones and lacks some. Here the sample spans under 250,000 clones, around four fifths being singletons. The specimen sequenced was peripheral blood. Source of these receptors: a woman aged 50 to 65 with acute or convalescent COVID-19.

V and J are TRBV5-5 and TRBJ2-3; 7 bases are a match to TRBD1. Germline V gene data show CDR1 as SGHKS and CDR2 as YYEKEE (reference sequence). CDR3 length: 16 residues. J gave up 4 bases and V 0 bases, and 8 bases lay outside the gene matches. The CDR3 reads CASSLGDSLLADTQYF. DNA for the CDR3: TGTGCCAGCAGCTTGGGGGACAGCTTACTAGCAGATACGCAGTATTTT.

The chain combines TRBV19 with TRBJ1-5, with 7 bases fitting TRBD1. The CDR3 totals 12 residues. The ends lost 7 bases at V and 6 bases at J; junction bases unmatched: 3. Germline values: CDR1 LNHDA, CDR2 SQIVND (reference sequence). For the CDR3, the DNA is TGTGCCAGTAAGGAGGGGGCTCAGCCCCAGCATTTT. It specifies CASKEGAQPQHF. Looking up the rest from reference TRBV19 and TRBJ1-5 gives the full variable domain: DGGITQSPKYLFRKEGQNVTLSCEQNLNHDAMYWYRQDPGQGLRLIYYSQIVNDFQKGDIAEGYSVSREKKESFPLTVTSAQKNPTAFYLCASKEGAQPQHFGDGTRLSIL.

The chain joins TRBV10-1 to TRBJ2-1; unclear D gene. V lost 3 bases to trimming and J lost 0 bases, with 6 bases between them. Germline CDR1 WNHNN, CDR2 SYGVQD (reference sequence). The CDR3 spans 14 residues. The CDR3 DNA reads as TGCGCCAGCAGTGAAGCAAGCTCCTACAATGAGCAGTTCTTC. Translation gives CASSEASSYNEQFF.

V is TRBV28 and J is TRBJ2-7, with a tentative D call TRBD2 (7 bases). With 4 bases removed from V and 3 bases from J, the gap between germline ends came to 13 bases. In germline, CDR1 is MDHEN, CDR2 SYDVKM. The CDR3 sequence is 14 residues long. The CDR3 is CASSSRGGFYEQYF. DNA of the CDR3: TGTGCCAGCAGTTCTAGGGGGGGTTTCTACGAGCAGTACTTC.

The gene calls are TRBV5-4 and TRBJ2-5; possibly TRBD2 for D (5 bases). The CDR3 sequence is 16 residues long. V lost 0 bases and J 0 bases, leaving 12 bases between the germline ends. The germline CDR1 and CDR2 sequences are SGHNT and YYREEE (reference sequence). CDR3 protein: CASSLGPTGYQETQYF. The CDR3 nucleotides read TGTGCCAGCAGCTTGGGGCCGACGGGGTACCAAGAGACCCAGTACTTC.

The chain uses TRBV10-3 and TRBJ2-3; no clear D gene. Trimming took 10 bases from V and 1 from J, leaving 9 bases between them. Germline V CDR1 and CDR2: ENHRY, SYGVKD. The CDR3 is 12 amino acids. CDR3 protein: CANGPRTDTQYF. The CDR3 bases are TGTGCCAATGGCCCACGCACAGATACGCAGTATTTT.

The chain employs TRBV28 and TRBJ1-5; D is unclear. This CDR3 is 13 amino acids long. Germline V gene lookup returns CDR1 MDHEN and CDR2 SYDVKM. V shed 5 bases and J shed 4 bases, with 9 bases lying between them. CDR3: CASSVSGNQPQHF. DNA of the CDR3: TGTGCCAGCAGTGTATCCGGGAATCAGCCCCAGCATTTT.

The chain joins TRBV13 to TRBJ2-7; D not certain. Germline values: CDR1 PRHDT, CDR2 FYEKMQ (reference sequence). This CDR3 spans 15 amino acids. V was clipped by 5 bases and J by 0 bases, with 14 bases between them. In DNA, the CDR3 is TGTGCCAGCAGCCCCCCGGGTTTCGGCTCCTACGAGCAGTACTTC. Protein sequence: CASSPPGFGSYEQYF.

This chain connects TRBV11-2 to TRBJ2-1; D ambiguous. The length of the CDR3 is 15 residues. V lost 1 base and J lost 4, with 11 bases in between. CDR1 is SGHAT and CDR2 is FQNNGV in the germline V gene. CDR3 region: CASSLGYERYNEQFF. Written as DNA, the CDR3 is TGTGCCAGCAGCTTAGGGTATGAGCGATACAATGAGCAGTTCTTC.

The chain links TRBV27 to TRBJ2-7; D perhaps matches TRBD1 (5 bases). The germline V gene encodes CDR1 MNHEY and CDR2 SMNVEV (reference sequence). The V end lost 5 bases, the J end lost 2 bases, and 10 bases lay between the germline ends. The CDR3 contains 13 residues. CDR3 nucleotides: TGTGCCAGCAGTGACAGAGGACCCTACGAGCAGTACTTC. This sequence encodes CASSDRGPYEQYF.

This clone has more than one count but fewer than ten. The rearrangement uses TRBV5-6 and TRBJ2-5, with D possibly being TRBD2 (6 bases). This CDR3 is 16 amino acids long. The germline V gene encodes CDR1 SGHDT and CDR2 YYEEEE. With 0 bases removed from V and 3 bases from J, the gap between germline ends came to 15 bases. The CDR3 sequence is CASSLEGLQIEETQYF. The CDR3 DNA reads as TGTGCCAGCAGCTTGGAGGGACTTCAAATCGAAGAGACCCAGTACTTC.

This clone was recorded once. CDR3 residues: CASSRRGGELFF. CDR3 DNA sequence: TGTGCCAGTAGTCGGAGGGGCGGGGAGCTGTTTTTT. This rearrangement joins TRBV19 to TRBJ2-2; possible D gene TRBD2, 6 bases. The ends were cut back, 5 bases at V and 7 bases at J, with 8 bases in the middle. This CDR3 has 12 residues. Germline CDR1 and CDR2: LNHDA and SQIVND (reference sequence).

The DNA of the CDR3 is TGTGCCAGCAGCGACGGACTAGCGGGGCTCTACGAGCAGTACTTC. Protein sequence: CASSDGLAGLYEQYF. The chain is built from TRBV27 and TRBJ2-7, with 12 positions matching TRBD2. This CDR3 region has 15 residues. The germline V gene encodes CDR1 MNHEY and CDR2 SMNVEV (reference sequence). V lost 6 bases, J lost 3 bases, and 6 bases stayed unmatched.

The CDR3: CASSYAGGTEAFF. DNA of the CDR3: TGTGCCAGCAGTTACGCGGGGGGCACTGAAGCTTTCTTT. V is TRBV6-5 and J is TRBJ1-1; D possibly corresponds to TRBD1 (5 bases). Trimming took off 2 bases at V and 4 bases at J, with 8 bases between the two ends. The germline gives CDR1 MNHEY, CDR2 SVGAGI. The CDR3 contains 13 residues.